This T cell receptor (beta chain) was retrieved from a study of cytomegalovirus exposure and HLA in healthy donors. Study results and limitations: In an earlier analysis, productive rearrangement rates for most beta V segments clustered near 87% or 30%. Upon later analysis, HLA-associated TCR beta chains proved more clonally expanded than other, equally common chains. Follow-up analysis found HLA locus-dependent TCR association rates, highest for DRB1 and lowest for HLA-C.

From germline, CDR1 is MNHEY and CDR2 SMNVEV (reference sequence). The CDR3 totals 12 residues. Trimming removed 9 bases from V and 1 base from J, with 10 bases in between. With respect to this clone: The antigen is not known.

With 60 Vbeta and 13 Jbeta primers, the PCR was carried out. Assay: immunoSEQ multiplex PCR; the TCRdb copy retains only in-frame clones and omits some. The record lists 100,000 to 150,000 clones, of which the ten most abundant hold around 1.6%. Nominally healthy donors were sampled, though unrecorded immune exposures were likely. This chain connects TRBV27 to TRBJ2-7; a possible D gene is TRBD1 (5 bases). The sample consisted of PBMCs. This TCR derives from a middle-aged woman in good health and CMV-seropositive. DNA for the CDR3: TGTGCCAGTTACAGGAATTCCTACGAGCAGTACTTC. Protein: CASYRNSYEQYF.